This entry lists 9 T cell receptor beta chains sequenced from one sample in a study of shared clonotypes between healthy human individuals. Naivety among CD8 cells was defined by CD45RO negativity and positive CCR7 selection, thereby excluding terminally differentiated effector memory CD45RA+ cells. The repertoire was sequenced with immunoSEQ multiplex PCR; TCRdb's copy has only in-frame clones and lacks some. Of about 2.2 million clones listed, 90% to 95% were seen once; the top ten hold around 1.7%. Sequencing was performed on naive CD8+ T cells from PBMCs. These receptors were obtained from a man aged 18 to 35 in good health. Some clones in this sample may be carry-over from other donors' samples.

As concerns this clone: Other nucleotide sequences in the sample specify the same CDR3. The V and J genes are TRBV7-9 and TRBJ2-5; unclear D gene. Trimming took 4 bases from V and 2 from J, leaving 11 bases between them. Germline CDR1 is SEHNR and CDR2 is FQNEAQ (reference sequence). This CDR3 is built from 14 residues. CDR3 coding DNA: TGTGCCAGCAGCTCAAGAGACATACAAGAGACCCAGTACTTC. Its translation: CASSSRDIQETQYF.

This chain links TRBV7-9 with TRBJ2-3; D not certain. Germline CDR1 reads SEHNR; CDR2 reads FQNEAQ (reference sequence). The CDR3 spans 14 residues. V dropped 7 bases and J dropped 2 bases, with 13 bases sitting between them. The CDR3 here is CASTRMGFTDTQYF. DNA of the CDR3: TGTGCCAGCACCCGTATGGGTTTCACAGATACGCAGTATTTT.

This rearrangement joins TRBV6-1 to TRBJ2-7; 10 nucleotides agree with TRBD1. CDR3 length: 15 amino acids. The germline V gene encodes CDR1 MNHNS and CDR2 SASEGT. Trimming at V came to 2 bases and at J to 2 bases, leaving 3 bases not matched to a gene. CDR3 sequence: CASSEMGQGPYEQYF. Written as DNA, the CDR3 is TGTGCCAGCAGTGAAATGGGACAGGGGCCCTACGAGCAGTACTTC.

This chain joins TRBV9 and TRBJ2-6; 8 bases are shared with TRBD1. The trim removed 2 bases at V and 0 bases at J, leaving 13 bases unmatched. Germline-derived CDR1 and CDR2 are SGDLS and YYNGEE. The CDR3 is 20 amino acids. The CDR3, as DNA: TGTGCCAGCAGCGTGAGGACAGGGCGGGAAACTAGCTCTGGGGCCAACGTCCTGACTTTC. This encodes CASSVRTGRETSSGANVLTF.

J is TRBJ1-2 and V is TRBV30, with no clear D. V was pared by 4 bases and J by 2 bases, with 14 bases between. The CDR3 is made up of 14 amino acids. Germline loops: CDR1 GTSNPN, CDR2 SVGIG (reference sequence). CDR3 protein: CAWKRKATNYGYTF. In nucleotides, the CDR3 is TGTGCCTGGAAAAGGAAGGCCACAAACTATGGCTACACCTTC.

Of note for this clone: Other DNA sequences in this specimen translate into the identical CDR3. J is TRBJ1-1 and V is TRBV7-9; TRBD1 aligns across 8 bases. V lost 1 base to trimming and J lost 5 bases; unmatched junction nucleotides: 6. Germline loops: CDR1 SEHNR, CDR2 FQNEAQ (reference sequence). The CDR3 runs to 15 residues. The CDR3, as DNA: TGTGCCAGCAGCTTAGGCACAGGGGGACGAACTGAAGCTTTCTTT. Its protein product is CASSLGTGGRTEAFF.

Written as DNA, the CDR3 is TGTGCCAGCAGCTTAGACGGTTGGGCCATGGGGACTGAAGCTTTCTTT. Its translation: CASSLDGWAMGTEAFF. The V and J genes are TRBV5-4 and TRBJ1-1, with no clear D. V was trimmed by 2 bases and J by 5 bases, leaving 19 bases between them. Germline V gene lookup returns CDR1 SGHNT and CDR2 YYREEE (reference sequence). This CDR3 region has 16 residues. The full variable domain, with the rest looked up from reference TRBV5-4 and TRBJ1-1, is ETGVTQSPTHLIKTRGQQVTLRCSSQSGHNTVSWYQQALGQGPQFIFQYYREEENGRGNFPPRFSGLQFPNYSSELNVNALELDDSALYLCASSLDGWAMGTEAFFGQGTRLTVV.

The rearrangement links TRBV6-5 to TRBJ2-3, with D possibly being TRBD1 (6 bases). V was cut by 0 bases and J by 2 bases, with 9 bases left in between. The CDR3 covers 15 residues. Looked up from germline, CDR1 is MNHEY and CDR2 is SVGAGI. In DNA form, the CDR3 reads TGTGCCAGCAGTTACTCGGACAGAATCACAGATACGCAGTATTTT. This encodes CASSYSDRITDTQYF.

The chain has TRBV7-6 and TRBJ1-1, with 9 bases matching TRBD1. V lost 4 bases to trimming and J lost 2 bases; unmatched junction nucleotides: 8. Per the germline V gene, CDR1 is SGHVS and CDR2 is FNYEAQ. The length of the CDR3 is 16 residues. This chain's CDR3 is CASSSDRDRANTEAFF. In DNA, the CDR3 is TGTGCCAGCAGCTCGGACCGGGACAGGGCCAACACTGAAGCTTTCTTT.